This is a list of T cell receptor beta chains from one sample in a study of sequential checkpoint blockade in melanoma. Profiled with immunoSEQ multiplex PCR; TCRdb holds only in-frame clones, not every one. The repertoire holds about 40,000 clones, 75% to 90% seen once, with around 12% in the top ten. The input for sequencing was CD8+ T cells sorted from blood (inferred from file names), taken from a patient given nivolumab and ipilimumab in sequence. These receptors were taken from a human donor with melanoma. Each CDR3 is given with its conserved first and last residue. The D gene is left open where the match is weak. Clone size, where shown, is once, few, many, or a class for clones that have expanded.

D gene,J gene,V gene,clone size,CDR3 DNA,CDR3 protein
TRBD1,TRBJ1-4,TRBV9,.,TGTGCCAGCAGACCCGGGACAGGGGGCGTCGGTGAAAAACTGTTTTTT,CASRPGTGGVGEKLFF
TRBD1,TRBJ1-2,TRBV9,.,TGTGCCAGCAGCATGGGACAGGGGGTCGGCTACACCTTC,CASSMGQGVGYTF
.,TRBJ2-1,TRBV19,.,TGTGCCAGTAGTAACAGTCCGGGATACTACAATGAGCAGTTCTTC,CASSNSPGYYNEQFF
TRBD1,TRBJ2-7,TRBV19,once,TGTGCCAGTAGTATAAATGGACAGGAACTATCCTACGAGCAGTACTTC,CASSINGQELSYEQYF
.,TRBJ2-1,TRBV4-3,few,TGCGCCAGCAGCCAAGTGCGGGACAATGAGCAGTTCTTC,CASSQVRDNEQFF
.,TRBJ2-2,TRBV6-5,.,TGTGCCAGCAGGCAGAGGGCGAACACCGGGGAGCTGTTTTTT,CASRQRANTGELFF
.,TRBJ1-1,TRBV29-1,.,TGCAGCGTTCTATACGGGGGGACTGAAGCTTTCTTT,CSVLYGGTEAFF
TRBD1,TRBJ1-1,TRBV13,.,TGTGCCAGCAGCTTACAGGGGGGCGCTTTCTTT,CASSLQGGAFF
TRBD2,TRBJ2-1,TRBV29-1,.,TGCAGCGTCCCCCAGCTGGGTAGCGGGAGGGATGAGCAGTTCTTC,CSVPQLGSGRDEQFF
TRBD1,TRBJ2-5,TRBV2,.,TGTGCCAGCAGCCAGGCGCTGACAATCGGGACAGTGAGTCCTCTGGAGCAGTACTTC,CASSQALTIGTVSPLEQYF
TRBD1,TRBJ1-2,TRBV19,medium-sized,TGTGCCAGTACCAAAGACAGGGGTTGGGTCGCTAACTATGGCTACACCTTC,CASTKDRGWVANYGYTF
.,TRBJ1-1,TRBV30,.,TGTGCCTGGAGTGTTTCCGGGGGTCCGTCTTTGAACACTGAAGCTTTCTTT,CAWSVSGGPSLNTEAFF
.,TRBJ2-7,TRBV7-9,.,TGTGCCAGCAGCCCGGGGGACAGCGGCCGAGGAGGCGAGCAGTACTTC,CASSPGDSGRGGEQYF
.,TRBJ1-5,TRBV7-3,.,TGTGCCAGCAGCTTGACGGGAGCTGCGCCCCAGCATTTT,CASSLTGAAPQHF
TRBD1,TRBJ1-1,TRBV7-9,few,TGTGCCAGCAGCTCGGGGGACAGGGTAATCGACACTGAAGCTTTCTTT,CASSSGDRVIDTEAFF
.,TRBJ2-3,TRBV9,.,TGTGCCAGCAGCCCAGCCAGCGGTGGCACAGATACGCAGTATTTT,CASSPASGGTDTQYF
.,TRBJ1-5,TRBV27,.,TGTGCCAGCAGTTGGACAGCCGATCAGCCCCAGCATTTT,CASSWTADQPQHF
TRBD1,TRBJ2-3,TRBV4-3,.,TGCGCCAGCAGCCAAGGCCGGACAGGGTTAGATACGCAGTATTTT,CASSQGRTGLDTQYF
.,TRBJ1-5,TRBV6-4,.,TGTGCCAGCAGTGCCAGTAGCAATCAGCCCCAGCATTTT,CASSASSNQPQHF
TRBD2,TRBJ2-2,TRBV28,.,TGTGCCAGCAGGCCCGGACTAGCCGGGGAGCTGTTTTTT,CASRPGLAGELFF
TRBD2,TRBJ2-1,TRBV5-6,.,TGTGCCAGCAGCTTGCCTTCTTGGGCGGGAGGTCTGGGCAATGAGCAGTTCTTC,CASSLPSWAGGLGNEQFF
.,TRBJ1-1,TRBV19,once,TGTGCCAGTAGCCCAAAAGAGTTCTACACTGAAGCTTTCTTT,CASSPKEFYTEAFF
.,TRBJ2-1,TRBV4-1,.,TGCGCCAGCAGCCAAGATGCGGGAACGGATGAGCAGTTCTTC,CASSQDAGTDEQFF
TRBD2,TRBJ2-7,TRBV7-9,.,TGTGCCAGCAGCTTAGTGGGGGGGAACTACGAGCAGTACTTC,CASSLVGGNYEQYF
TRBD2,TRBJ2-1,TRBV19,few,TGTGCCAGTAGTCTAGCGGGGAGTGACTACAATGAGCAGTTCTTC,CASSLAGSDYNEQFF
.,TRBJ1-1,TRBV30,.,TGTGCCTGGAGTGTAGGACAGATCTTTGGGGAAGCTTTCTTT,CAWSVGQIFGEAFF
.,TRBJ2-2,TRBV7-2,.,TGTGCCAGCAGCTTAGCGAGAGAACAGGGAGACACCGGGGAGCTGTTTTTT,CASSLAREQGDTGELFF
.,TRBJ1-1,TRBV7-2,.,TGTGCCAGCAGCCCGATTTCTGCAGGGATGAACACTGAAGCTTTCTTT,CASSPISAGMNTEAFF
TRBD2,TRBJ2-7,TRBV27,.,TGTGCCAGCAGTTTGACTAGCAACGAGCAGTACTTC,CASSLTSNEQYF
.,TRBJ2-2,TRBV6-5,once,TGTGCCAGCAGTTACTCGATGTGGCTACTAAACGGGGAGCTGTTTTTT,CASSYSMWLLNGELFF
.,TRBJ1-2,TRBV5-1,.,TGCGCCAGCAGCTCGGTGGGAGGGGGTGTGTATGGCTACACCTTC,CASSSVGGGVYGYTF
TRBD1,TRBJ2-5,TRBV7-9,few,TGTGCCAGCAGCATTTCGGGACAGGGGGTCGGAGAGACCCAGTACTTC,CASSISGQGVGETQYF
.,TRBJ2-7,TRBV19,few,TGTGCCAGTAGTATAGACAGCTACGAGCAGTACTTC,CASSIDSYEQYF
TRBD1,TRBJ2-5,TRBV27,.,TGTGCCAGCACCTCCTGGACAGGGGCTGAGGGGACCCAGTACTTC,CASTSWTGAEGTQYF
.,TRBJ1-1,TRBV9,.,TGTGCCAGCAGCGCTACTTCTTGGCGAGGGACTGAAGCTTTCTTT,CASSATSWRGTEAFF
TRBD1,TRBJ2-2,TRBV7-9,.,TGTGCCAGCAGCCGGACAGGGAGTCCCGGGGAGCTGTTTTTT,CASSRTGSPGELFF
TRBD2,TRBJ2-1,TRBV2,few,TGTGCCAGCTCCGGACTAGCGGGAGGGTGGAATGAGCAGTTCTTC,CASSGLAGGWNEQFF
TRBD2,TRBJ2-3,TRBV9,.,TGTGCCAGCAACCTAGCGGGAGGCTCCTCCTTGGATACGCAGTATTTT,CASNLAGGSSLDTQYF
TRBD1,TRBJ2-5,TRBV6-6,.,TGTGCCAGCACCCTAGGGACAGGACAAGAGACCCAGTACTTC,CASTLGTGQETQYF
.,TRBJ1-1,TRBV7-9,few,TGTGCCAGCAGCCCGCCCGTTCCCCCACAGGGAAGGACTGAAGCTTTCTTT,CASSPPVPPQGRTEAFF
TRBD2,TRBJ2-7,TRBV4-1,.,TGCGCCAGCAGCGTGACTAGCGGGAGTTGGTACGAGCAGTACTTC,CASSVTSGSWYEQYF
.,TRBJ2-7,TRBV9,few,TGTGCCAGCAGCGGCAGGGGCAACTACGAGCAGTACTTC,CASSGRGNYEQYF
.,TRBJ2-2,TRBV6-6,few,TGTGCCAGCAGTTACTCGATGGCAGGGCCAACCGGGGAGCTGTTTTTT,CASSYSMAGPTGELFF
TRBD2,TRBJ2-1,TRBV30,.,TGTGCCTGGAGTTTAATAGCGGGAGAGTCTGAGCAGTTCTTC,CAWSLIAGESEQFF
.,TRBJ1-1,TRBV19,.,TGTGCCAGTAAACAGGGTAACACTGAAGCTTTCTTT,CASKQGNTEAFF
.,TRBJ2-7,TRBV7-9,.,TGTGCCAGCAGTAAGACACAATCACCTTACGAGCAGTACTTC,CASSKTQSPYEQYF
.,TRBJ2-1,TRBV19,.,TGTGCCAGTAGTATCTCTCAGCCGGCGGGTGAGCAGTTCTTC,CASSISQPAGEQFF
TRBD1,TRBJ1-3,TRBV6-5,.,TGTGCCAGCAGTTATGATTCCAGGGGGCGCGTCATATATTTT,CASSYDSRGRVIYF
.,TRBJ2-1,TRBV27,.,TGTGCCAGCAGTTTACTGGGCGTTGCTGAGCAGTTCTTC,CASSLLGVAEQFF
.,TRBJ1-2,TRBV6-6,.,TGTGCCAGCAGCCTACAGCGAGGGAGTCCTAACTATGGCTACACCTTC,CASSLQRGSPNYGYTF
.,TRBJ2-3,TRBV13,.,TGTGCCAGCAGCTTAGCGGGCACAGATACGCAGTATTTT,CASSLAGTDTQYF
TRBD1,TRBJ2-1,TRBV6-5,.,TGTGCCACCTTGGGACAGGGTGTCTACAATGAGCAGTTCTTC,CATLGQGVYNEQFF
TRBD1,TRBJ2-3,TRBV13,.,TGTGCCAGCAGCGCGTGGGGACAGGTGTTTACGCAGTATTTT,CASSAWGQVFTQYF
.,TRBJ2-7,TRBV7-9,.,TGTGCCAGCAGCTTAGGGCTGGTGGACGAGCAGTACTTC,CASSLGLVDEQYF
TRBD1,TRBJ2-5,TRBV7-3,.,TGTGCCAGCAGCCTTGGGACAGAAGAAGAGACCCAGTACTTC,CASSLGTEEETQYF